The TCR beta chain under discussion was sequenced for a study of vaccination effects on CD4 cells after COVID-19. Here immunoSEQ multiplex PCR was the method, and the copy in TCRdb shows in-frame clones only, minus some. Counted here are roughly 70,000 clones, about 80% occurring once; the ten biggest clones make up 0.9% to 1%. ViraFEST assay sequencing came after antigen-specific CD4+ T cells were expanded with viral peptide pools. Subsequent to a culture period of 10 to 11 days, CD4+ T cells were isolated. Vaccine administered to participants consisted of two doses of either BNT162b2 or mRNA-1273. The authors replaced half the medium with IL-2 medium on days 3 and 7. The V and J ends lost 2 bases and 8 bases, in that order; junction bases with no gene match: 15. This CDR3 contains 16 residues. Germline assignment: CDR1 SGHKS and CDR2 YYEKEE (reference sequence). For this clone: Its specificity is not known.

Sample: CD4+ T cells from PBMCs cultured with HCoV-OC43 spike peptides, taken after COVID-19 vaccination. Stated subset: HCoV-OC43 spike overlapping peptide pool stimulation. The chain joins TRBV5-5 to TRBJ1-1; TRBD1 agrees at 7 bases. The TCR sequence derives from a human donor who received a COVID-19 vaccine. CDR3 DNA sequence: TGTGCCAGCAGCTTCCCCCATCCGGGACAGTCGCGAGAAGCTTTCTTT. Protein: CASSFPHPGQSREAFF.